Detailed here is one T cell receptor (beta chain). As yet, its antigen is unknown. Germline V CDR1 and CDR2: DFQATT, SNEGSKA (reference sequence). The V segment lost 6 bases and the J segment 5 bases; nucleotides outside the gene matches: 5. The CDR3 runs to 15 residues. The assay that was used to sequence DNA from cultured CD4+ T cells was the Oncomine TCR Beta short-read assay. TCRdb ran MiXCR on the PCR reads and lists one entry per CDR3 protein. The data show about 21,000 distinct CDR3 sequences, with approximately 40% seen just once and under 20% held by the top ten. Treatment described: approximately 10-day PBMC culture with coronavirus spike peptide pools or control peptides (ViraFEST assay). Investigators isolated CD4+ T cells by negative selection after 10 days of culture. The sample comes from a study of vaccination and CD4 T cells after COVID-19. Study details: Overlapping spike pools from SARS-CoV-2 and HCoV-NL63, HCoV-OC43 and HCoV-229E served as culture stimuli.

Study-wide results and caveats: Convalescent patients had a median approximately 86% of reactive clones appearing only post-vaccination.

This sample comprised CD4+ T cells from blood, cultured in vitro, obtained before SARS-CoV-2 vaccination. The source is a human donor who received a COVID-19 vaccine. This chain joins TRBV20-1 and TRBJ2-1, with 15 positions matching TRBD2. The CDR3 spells CSAGLAGGPNNEQFF. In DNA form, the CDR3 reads TGCAGTGCGGGACTAGCGGGGGGACCAAACAATGAGCAGTTCTTC.